This T cell receptor beta chain was obtained from a study of OX40 agonist ivuxolimab in advanced cancers. About the research overall: Treatment received earlier with anti-PD-1, anti-PD-L1 or anti-CTLA-4 agents was allowed, and over 35% had some.

This clone has only one observation. Only in-frame clones appear in the TCRdb table, and some are missing; sequencing was by immunoSEQ multiplex PCR. The sample carries more than 15,000 clones, around 78% recorded once. CDR3 length equals 15 residues. Germline V lookup: CDR1 MNHEY, CDR2 SVGAGI. The V end was cut by 6 bases, the J end by 2 bases, with 16 bases between. This receptor was obtained from an adult with an advanced solid tumor such as melanoma, head and neck, liver or kidney cancer. Source: CD4+ or CD8+ T cells sorted from blood, taken in a trial of the OX40 agonist ivuxolimab. The chain uses TRBV6-5 and TRBJ1-2, with a tentative D call TRBD1 (5 bases). The CDR3 nucleotides are TGTGCCAGCAGCGTAGCCGGACACCCGAACTATGGCTACACCTTC. It specifies CASSVAGHPNYGYTF.